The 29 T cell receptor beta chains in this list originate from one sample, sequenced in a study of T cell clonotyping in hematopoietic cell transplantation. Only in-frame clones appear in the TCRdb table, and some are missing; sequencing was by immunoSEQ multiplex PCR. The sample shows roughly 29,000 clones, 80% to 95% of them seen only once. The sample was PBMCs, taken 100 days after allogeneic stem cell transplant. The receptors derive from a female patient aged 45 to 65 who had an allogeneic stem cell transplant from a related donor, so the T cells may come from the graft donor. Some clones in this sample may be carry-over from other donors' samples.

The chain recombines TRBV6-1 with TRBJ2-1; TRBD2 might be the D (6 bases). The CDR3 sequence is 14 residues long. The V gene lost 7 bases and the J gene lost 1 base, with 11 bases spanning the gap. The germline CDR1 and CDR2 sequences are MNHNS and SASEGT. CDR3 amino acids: CASKEGPSYNEQFF. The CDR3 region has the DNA TGTGCCAGCAAGGAGGGGCCTTCCTACAATGAGCAGTTCTTC.

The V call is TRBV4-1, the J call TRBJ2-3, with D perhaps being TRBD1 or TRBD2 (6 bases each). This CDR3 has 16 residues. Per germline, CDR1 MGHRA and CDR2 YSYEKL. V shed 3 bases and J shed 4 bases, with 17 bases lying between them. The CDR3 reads CASSHGRGGNADTQYF. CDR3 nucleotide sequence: TGCGCCAGCAGCCATGGTCGAGGGGGGAACGCAGATACGCAGTATTTT.

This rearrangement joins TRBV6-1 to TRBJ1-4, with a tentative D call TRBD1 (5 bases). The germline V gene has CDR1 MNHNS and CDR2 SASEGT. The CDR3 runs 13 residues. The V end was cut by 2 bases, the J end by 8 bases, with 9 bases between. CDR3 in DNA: TGTGCCAGCAGTGAAAGGGGTATAGAAAAACTGTTTTTT. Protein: CASSERGIEKLFF.

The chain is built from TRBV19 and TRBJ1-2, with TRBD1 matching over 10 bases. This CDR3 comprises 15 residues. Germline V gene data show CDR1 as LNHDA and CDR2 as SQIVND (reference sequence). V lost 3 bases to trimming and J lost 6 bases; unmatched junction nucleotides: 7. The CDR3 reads CASSIPGDRGNGYTF. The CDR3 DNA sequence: TGTGCCAGTAGTATTCCAGGGGACAGGGGCAATGGCTACACCTTC.

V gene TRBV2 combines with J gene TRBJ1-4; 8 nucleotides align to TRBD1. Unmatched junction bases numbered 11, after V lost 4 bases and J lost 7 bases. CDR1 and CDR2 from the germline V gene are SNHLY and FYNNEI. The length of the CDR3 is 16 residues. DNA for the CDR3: TGTGCCAGCAGTGGGACCTGGACAGGGTTGGTTGAAAAACTGTTTTTT. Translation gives CASSGTWTGLVEKLFF.

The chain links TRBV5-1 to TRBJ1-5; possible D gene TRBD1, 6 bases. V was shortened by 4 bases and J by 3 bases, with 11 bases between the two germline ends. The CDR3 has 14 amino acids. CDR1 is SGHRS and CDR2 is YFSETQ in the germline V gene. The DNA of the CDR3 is TGCGCCAGCAGCAGAGGGGGGTCCAATCAGCCCCAGCATTTT. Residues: CASSRGGSNQPQHF.

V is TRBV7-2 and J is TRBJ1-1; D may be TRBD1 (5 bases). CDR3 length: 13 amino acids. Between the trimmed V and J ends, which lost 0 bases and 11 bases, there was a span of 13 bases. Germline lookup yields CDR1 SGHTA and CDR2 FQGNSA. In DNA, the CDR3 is TGTGCCAGCAGCTTAGCCCGAGACCGGGGGGCTTTCTTT. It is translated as CASSLARDRGAFF.

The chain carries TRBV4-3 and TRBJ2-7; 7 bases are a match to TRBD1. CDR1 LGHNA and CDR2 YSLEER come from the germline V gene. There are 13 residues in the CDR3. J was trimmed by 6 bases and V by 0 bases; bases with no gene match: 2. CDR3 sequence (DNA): TGCGCCAGCAGCCAAGATAGGGGGCGCGAGCAGTACTTC. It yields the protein CASSQDRGREQYF.

The CDR3 DNA reads as TGCAGCGTTGTAGGCTGGGGTGGAAACACCATATATTTT. It yields the protein CSVVGWGGNTIYF. The V and J genes are TRBV29-1 and TRBJ1-3; D unresolved. The ends were cut back, 4 bases at V and 3 bases at J, with 10 bases in the middle. The CDR3 runs to 13 residues. Per germline, CDR1 SQVTM and CDR2 ANQGSEA. Supplemented by reference TRBV29-1 and TRBJ1-3, the full variable domain reads SAVISQKPSRDICQRGTSLTIQCQVDSQVTMMFWYRQQPGQSLTLIATANQGSEATYESGFVIDKFPISRPNLTFSTLTVSNMSPEDSSIYLCSVVGWGGNTIYFGEGSWLTVV.

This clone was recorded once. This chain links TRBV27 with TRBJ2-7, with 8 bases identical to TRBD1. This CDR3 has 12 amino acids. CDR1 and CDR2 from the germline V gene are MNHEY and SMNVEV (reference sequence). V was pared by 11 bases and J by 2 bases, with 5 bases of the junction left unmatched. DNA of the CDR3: TGTGCCTCCGGACAGGGAACCTACGAGCAGTACTTC. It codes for CASGQGTYEQYF.

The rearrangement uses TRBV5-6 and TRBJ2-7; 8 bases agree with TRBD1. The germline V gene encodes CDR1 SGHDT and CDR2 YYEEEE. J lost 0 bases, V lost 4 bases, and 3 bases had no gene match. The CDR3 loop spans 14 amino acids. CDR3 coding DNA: TGTGCCAGCAGCAAGGGACAGGCCTCCTACGAGCAGTACTTC. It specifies CASSKGQASYEQYF.

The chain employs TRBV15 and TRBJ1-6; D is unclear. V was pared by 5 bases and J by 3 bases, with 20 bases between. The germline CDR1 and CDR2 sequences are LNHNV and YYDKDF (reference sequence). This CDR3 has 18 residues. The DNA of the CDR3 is TGTGCCACCAGCGGAAAACTAAGACTGCAACTCTATAATTCACCCCTCCACTTT. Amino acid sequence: CATSGKLRLQLYNSPLHF.

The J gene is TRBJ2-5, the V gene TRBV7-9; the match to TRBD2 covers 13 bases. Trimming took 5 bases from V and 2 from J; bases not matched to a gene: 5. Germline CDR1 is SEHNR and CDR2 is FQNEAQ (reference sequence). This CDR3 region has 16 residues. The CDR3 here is CASSITSGGGQETQYF. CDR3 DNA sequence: TGTGCCAGCAGCATCACTAGCGGGGGGGGACAAGAGACCCAGTACTTC.

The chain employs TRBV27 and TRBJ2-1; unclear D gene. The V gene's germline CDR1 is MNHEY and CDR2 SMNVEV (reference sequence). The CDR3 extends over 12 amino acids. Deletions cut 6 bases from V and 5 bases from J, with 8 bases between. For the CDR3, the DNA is TGTGCCAGCAGCACCTACGACAATGAGCAGTTCTTC. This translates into CASSTYDNEQFF.

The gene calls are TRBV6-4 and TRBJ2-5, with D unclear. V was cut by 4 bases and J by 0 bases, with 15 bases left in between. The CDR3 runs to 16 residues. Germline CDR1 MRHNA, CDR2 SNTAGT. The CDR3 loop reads CASSVWGMVYQETQYF. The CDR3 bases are TGTGCCAGCAGTGTTTGGGGTATGGTGTACCAAGAGACCCAGTACTTC.

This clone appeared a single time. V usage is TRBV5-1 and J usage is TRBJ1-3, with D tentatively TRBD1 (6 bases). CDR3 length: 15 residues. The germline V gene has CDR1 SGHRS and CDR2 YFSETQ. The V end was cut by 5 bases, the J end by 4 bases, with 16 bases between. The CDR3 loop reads CASRTGPYPGNTIYF. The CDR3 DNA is TGCGCCAGCAGGACAGGCCCTTATCCCGGAAACACCATATATTTT. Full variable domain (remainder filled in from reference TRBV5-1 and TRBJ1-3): KAGVTQTPRYLIKTRGQQVTLSCSPISGHRSVSWYQQTPGQGLQFLFEYFSETQRNKGNFPGRFSGRQFSNSRSEMNVSTLELGDSALYLCASRTGPYPGNTIYFGEGSWLTVV.

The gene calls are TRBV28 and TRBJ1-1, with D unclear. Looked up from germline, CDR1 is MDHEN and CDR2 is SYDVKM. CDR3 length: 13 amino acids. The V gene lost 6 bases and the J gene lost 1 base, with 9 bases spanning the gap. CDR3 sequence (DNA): TGTGCCAGCAGCCGTACATCGAACACTGAAGCTTTCTTT. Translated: CASSRTSNTEAFF. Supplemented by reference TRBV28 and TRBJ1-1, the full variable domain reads DVKVTQSSRYLVKRTGEKVFLECVQDMDHENMFWYRQDPGLGLRLIYFSYDVKMKEKGDIPEGYSVSREKKERFSLILESASTNQTSMYLCASSRTSNTEAFFGQGTRLTVV.

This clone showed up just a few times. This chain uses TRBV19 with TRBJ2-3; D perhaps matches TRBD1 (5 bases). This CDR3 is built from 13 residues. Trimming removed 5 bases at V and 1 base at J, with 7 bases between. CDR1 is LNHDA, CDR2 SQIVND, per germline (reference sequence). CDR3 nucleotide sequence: TGTGCCAGTAGTGAAGGGGGCACAGATACGCAGTATTTT. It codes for CASSEGGTDTQYF.

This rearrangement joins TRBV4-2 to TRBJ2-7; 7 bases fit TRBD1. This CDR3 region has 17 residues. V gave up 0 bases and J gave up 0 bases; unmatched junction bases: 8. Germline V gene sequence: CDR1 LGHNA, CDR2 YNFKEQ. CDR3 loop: CASSQEITGDNSYEQYF. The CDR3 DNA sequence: TGTGCCAGCAGCCAAGAGATTACAGGGGATAACTCCTACGAGCAGTACTTC.

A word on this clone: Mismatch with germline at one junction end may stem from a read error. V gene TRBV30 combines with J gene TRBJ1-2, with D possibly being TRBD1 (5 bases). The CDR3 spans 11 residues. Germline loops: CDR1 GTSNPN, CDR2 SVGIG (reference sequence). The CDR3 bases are TGTGCCTGGAGTCCCCGGGGGGGAACCCACTTC. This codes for CAWSPRGGTHF. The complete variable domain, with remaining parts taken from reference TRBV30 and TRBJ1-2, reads SQTIHQWPATLVQPVGSPLSLECTVEGTSNPNLYWYRQAAGRGLQLLFYSVGIGQISSEVPQNLSASRPQDRQFILSSKKLLLSDSGFYLCAWSPRGGTHFGSGTRLTVV.

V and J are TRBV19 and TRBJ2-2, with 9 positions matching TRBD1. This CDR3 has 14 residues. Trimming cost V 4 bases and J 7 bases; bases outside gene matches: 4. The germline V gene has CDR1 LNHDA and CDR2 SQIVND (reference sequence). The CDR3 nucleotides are TGTGCCAGTAGTACTACAGGGGGCAGCGGGGAGCTGTTTTTT. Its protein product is CASSTTGGSGELFF.

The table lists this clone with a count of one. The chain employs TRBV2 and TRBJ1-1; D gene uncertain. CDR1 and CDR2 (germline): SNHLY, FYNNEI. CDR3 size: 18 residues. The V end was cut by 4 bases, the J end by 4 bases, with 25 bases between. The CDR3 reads CASSAISFAMGLRTEAFF. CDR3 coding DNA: TGTGCCAGCAGTGCTATCAGTTTTGCAATGGGTTTACGCACTGAAGCTTTCTTT. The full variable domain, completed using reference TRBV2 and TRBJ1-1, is EPEVTQTPSHQVTQMGQEVILRCVPISNHLYFYWYRQILGQKVEFLVSFYNNEISEKSEIFDDQFSVERPDGSNFTLKIRSTKLEDSAMYFCASSAISFAMGLRTEAFFGQGTRLTVV.

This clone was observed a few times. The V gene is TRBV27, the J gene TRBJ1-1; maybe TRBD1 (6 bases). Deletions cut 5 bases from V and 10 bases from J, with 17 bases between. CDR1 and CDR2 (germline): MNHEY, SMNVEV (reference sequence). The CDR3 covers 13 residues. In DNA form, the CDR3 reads TGTGCCAGCAGTCAGGTTACACAGGGAGTAGCTTTCTTT. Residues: CASSQVTQGVAFF.

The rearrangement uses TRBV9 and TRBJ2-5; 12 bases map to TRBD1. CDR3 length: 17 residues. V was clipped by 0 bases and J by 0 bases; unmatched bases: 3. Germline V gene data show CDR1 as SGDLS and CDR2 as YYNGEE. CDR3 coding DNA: TGTGCCAGCAGCGTAGGGGGACAGGGGGCGTACCAAGAGACCCAGTACTTC. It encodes CASSVGGQGAYQETQYF.

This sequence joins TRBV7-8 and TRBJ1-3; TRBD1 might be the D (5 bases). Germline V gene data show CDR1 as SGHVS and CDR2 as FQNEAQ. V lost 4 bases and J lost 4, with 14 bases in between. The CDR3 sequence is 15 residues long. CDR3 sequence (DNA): TGTGCCAGCAGCTCAGGACACGGGGAGGGAAACACCATATATTTT. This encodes CASSSGHGEGNTIYF.

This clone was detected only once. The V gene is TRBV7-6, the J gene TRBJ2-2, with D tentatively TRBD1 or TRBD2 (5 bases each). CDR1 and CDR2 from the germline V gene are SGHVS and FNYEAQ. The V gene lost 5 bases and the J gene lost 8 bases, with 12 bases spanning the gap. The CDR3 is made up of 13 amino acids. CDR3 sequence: CASSHSGTGELFF. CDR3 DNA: TGTGCCAGCAGCCACTCCGGGACGGGGGAGCTGTTTTTT.

The CDR3 DNA sequence: TGTGCCAGCAGTTTTTGGGCCCCTAGCGGGGGGTACCAAGAGACCCAGTACTTC. Its translation: CASSFWAPSGGYQETQYF. The rearrangement uses TRBV27 and TRBJ2-5; TRBD2 aligns across 11 bases. This CDR3 is 18 amino acids long. Germline V gene lookup returns CDR1 MNHEY and CDR2 SMNVEV (reference sequence). V dropped 3 bases and J dropped 0; count of bases not matched to a gene: 9.

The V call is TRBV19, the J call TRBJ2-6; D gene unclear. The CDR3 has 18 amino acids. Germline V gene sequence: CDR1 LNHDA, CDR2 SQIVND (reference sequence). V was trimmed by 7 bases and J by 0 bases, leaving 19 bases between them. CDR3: CASTRPKVLVSGANVLTF. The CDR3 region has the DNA TGTGCCAGTACCCGCCCCAAGGTTTTAGTCTCTGGGGCCAACGTCCTGACTTTC. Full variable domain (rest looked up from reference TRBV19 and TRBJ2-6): DGGITQSPKYLFRKEGQNVTLSCEQNLNHDAMYWYRQDPGQGLRLIYYSQIVNDFQKGDIAEGYSVSREKKESFPLTVTSAQKNPTAFYLCASTRPKVLVSGANVLTFGAGSRLTVL.

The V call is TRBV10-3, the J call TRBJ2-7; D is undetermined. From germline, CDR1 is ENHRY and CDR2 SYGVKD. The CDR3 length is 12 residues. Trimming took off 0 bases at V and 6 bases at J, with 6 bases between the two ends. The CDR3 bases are TGTGCCATCAGTGAGTCGACCCCCGAGCAGTACTTC. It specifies CAISESTPEQYF.